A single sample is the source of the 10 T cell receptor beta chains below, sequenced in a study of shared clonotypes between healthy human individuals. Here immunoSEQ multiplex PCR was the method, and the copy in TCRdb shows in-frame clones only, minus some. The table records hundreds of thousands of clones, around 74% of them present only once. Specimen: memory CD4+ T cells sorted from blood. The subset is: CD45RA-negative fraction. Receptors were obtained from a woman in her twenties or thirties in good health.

CDR3 coding DNA: TGTGCCAGCTCTCTTCCGGGTGAAAAACTGTTTTTT. The encoded protein is CASSLPGEKLFF. The chain has TRBV18 and TRBJ1-4; D is unclear. In germline, CDR1 is KGHSH, CDR2 LQKENI. The V gene lost 6 bases and the J gene lost 7 bases, with 9 bases spanning the gap. The CDR3 loop spans 12 amino acids.

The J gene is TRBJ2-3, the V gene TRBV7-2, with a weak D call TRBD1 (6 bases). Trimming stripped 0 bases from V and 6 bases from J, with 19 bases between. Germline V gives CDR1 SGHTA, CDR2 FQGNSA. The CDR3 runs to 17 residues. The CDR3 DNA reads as TGTGCCAGCAGCTTAGCGGCGTTCTCGGACAGCCGTGATACGCAGTATTTT. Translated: CASSLAAFSDSRDTQYF.

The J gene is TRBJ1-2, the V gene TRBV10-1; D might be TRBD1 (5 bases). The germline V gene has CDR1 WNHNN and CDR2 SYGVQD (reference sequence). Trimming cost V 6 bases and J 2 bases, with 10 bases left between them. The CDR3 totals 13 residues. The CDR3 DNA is TGCGCCAGCAGCCTCGACAGAAACTATGGCTACACCTTC. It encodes CASSLDRNYGYTF.

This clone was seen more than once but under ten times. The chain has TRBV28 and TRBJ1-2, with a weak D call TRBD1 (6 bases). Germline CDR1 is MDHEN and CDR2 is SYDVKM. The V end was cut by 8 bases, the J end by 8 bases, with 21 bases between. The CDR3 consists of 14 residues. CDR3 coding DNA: TGTGCCAGCGGCCCACAGGGATCTATAGGAGGCTACACCTTC. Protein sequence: CASGPQGSIGGYTF.

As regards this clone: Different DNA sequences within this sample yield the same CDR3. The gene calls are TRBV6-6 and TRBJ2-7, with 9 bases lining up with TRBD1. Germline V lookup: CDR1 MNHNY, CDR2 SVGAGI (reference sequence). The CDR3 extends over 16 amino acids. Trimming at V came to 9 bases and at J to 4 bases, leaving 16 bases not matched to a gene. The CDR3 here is CASRQPGQGLWYEQYF. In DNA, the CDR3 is TGTGCCAGTAGACAACCGGGACAGGGCCTCTGGTACGAGCAGTACTTC.

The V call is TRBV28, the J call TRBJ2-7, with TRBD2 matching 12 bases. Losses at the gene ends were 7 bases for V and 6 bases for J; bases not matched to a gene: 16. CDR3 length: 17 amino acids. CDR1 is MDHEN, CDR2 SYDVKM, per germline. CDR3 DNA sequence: TGTGCCAGCATCCCCAGGTGGACTAGCGGGAAGGGCTCCGAGCAGTACTTC. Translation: CASIPRWTSGKGSEQYF.

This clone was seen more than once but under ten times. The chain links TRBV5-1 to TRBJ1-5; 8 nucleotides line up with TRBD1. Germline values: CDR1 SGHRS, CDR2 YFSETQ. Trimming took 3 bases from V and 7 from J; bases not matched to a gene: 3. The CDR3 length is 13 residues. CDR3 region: CASSYNRGQPQHF. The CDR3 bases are TGCGCCAGCAGCTACAACAGGGGGCAGCCCCAGCATTTT.

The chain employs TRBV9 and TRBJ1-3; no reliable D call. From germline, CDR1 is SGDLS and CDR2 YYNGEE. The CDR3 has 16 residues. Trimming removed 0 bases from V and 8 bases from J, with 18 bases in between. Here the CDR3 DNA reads TGTGCCAGCAGCGTAGCAGCAGGAGTGCAGAAGGACACCATATATTTT. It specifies CASSVAAGVQKDTIYF.

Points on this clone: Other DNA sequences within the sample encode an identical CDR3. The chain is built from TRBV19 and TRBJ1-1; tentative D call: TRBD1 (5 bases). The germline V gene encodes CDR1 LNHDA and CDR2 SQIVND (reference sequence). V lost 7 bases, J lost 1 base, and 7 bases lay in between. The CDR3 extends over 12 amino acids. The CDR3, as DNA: TGTGCCAGTACAGACAGGAACACTGAAGCTTTCTTT. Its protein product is CASTDRNTEAFF. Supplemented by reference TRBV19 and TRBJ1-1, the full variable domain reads DGGITQSPKYLFRKEGQNVTLSCEQNLNHDAMYWYRQDPGQGLRLIYYSQIVNDFQKGDIAEGYSVSREKKESFPLTVTSAQKNPTAFYLCASTDRNTEAFFGQGTRLTVV.

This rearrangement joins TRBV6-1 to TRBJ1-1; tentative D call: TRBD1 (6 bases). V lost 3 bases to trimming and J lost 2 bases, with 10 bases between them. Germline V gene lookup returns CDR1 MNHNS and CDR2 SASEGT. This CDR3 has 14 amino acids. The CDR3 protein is CASSDRDINTEAFF. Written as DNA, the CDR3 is TGTGCCAGCAGTGACCGGGACATAAACACTGAAGCTTTCTTT.